A single sample is the source of the 32 T cell receptor beta chains below, sequenced in a study of blood T cell repertoires in COVID-19. The protocol was immunoSEQ multiplex PCR, while the TCRdb copy is restricted to in-frame clones and leaves out a portion. The table shows 90,000 to 100,000 clones, with 89% occurring only once. The material sequenced was peripheral blood. These receptor sequences come from a man in his fifties with COVID-19, enrolled during active disease.

CDR3 coding DNA: TGTGCCATCGGGACAGGAGTTTTACATGAGCAGTTCTTC. As protein: CAIGTGVLHEQFF. The J gene is TRBJ2-1, the V gene TRBV6-6; TRBD1 matches at 8 bases. V lost 10 bases, J lost 8 bases, and 10 bases stayed unmatched. The germline CDR1 and CDR2 sequences are MNHNY and SVGAGI (reference sequence). The CDR3 totals 13 residues.

The J gene is TRBJ2-1, the V gene TRBV5-1, with 13 nucleotides matching TRBD2. Germline CDR1 is SGHRS and CDR2 is YFSETQ. The CDR3 is made up of 15 amino acids. Trimming at V came to 4 bases and at J to 8 bases, leaving 6 bases not matched to a gene. CDR3 sequence reads: CASSGTSGGADEQFF. The CDR3 bases are TGCGCCAGCAGCGGCACTAGCGGGGGGGCCGATGAGCAGTTCTTC.

V usage is TRBV2 and J usage is TRBJ1-5, with 8 bases that match TRBD1. V was pared by 6 bases and J by 3 bases, with 7 bases of the junction left unmatched. The CDR3 covers 15 residues. Germline V gene data show CDR1 as SNHLY and CDR2 as FYNNEI. The CDR3 region is CASRGTGGINQPQHF. The CDR3 DNA follows: TGTGCCAGCAGAGGGACAGGAGGTATCAATCAGCCCCAGCATTTT.

The rearrangement uses TRBV7-2 and TRBJ1-2, with 7 nucleotides matching TRBD1. V was clipped by 1 base and J by 8 bases; unmatched bases: 1. CDR3 length: 12 amino acids. Germline values: CDR1 SGHTA, CDR2 FQGNSA. This CDR3 is CASSLGGGGYTF. CDR3 coding DNA: TGTGCCAGCAGCTTAGGAGGGGGCGGCTACACCTTC.

Remarks on this clone: The germline gene is not matched at one end of the junction; a read error may be the cause. The rearrangement uses TRBV7-9 and TRBJ1-2; D is possibly TRBD1 (5 bases). This CDR3 region has 12 residues. Germline V lookup: CDR1 SEHNR, CDR2 FQNEAQ (reference sequence). CDR3 protein: CASSLRDYGYTF. In DNA form, the CDR3 reads TGTGCCAGCAGCCTCAGGGACTACGGCTACACCTTC.

The V and J genes are TRBV30 and TRBJ1-2, with 10 bases identical to TRBD1. The V gene's germline CDR1 is GTSNPN and CDR2 SVGIG (reference sequence). CDR3 size: 15 residues. V shed 4 bases and J 4 bases; nucleotides not matched to a gene: 9. This CDR3 is CAWTLRDRGLYGYTF. The CDR3 DNA reads TGTGCCTGGACTCTCCGGGACAGGGGCCTCTATGGCTACACCTTC. Full variable domain (missing parts from reference TRBV30 and TRBJ1-2): SQTIHQWPATLVQPVGSPLSLECTVEGTSNPNLYWYRQAAGRGLQLLFYSVGIGQISSEVPQNLSASRPQDRQFILSSKKLLLSDSGFYLCAWTLRDRGLYGYTFGSGTRLTVV.

The chain couples TRBV3-1 (or the pseudogene TRBV3-2) to TRBJ1-1, with 8 bases fitting TRBD1. Germline values: CDR1 LGHDT, CDR2 YNNKEL (reference sequence). The CDR3 is 14 residues long. J lost 3 bases, V lost 5 bases, and 5 bases had no gene match. DNA for the CDR3: TGTGCCAGCAGCGGGCAGGGGGCCGACACTGAAGCTTTCTTT. This gives the protein CASSGQGADTEAFF.

The chain joins TRBV19 to TRBJ1-3; D gene uncertain. This CDR3 has 15 amino acids. From germline, CDR1 is LNHDA and CDR2 SQIVND (reference sequence). Trimming removed 7 bases at V and 0 bases at J, with 13 bases between. Here the CDR3 reads CASTPSGISGNTIYF. CDR3 in DNA: TGTGCCAGTACCCCCTCGGGGATCTCTGGAAACACCATATATTTT. The full variable domain, its missing parts supplied by reference TRBV19 and TRBJ1-3, is DGGITQSPKYLFRKEGQNVTLSCEQNLNHDAMYWYRQDPGQGLRLIYYSQIVNDFQKGDIAEGYSVSREKKESFPLTVTSAQKNPTAFYLCASTPSGISGNTIYFGEGSWLTVV.

The chain uses TRBV5-6 and TRBJ1-6; the match to TRBD1 covers 9 bases. This CDR3 region has 14 residues. After removal of 2 bases from V and 6 bases from J, the junction contained 0 bases not matched to a gene. In germline, CDR1 is SGHDT, CDR2 YYEEEE. The CDR3 nucleotides read TGTGCCAGCAGCTTACAGGGGGCTAATTCACCCCTCCACTTT. Amino acid sequence: CASSLQGANSPLHF. Based on the CDR3 plus reference TRBV5-6 and TRBJ1-6, the full variable domain is DAGVTQSPTHLIKTRGQQVTLRCSPKSGHDTVSWYQQALGQGPQFIFQYYEEEERQRGNFPDRFSGHQFPNYSSELNVNALLLGDSALYLCASSLQGANSPLHFGNGTRLTVT.

This chain joins TRBV28 and TRBJ1-1; 9 bases are a match to TRBD1. Germline-derived CDR1 and CDR2 are MDHEN and SYDVKM. The CDR3 is 16 residues long. J gave up 10 bases and V 5 bases, and 17 bases lay outside the gene matches. The chain's CDR3 is CASSTNRGQGRDRAFF. Written as DNA, the CDR3 is TGTGCCAGCAGTACGAACCGGGGACAGGGTAGAGACAGAGCTTTCTTT.

This clone was counted once. The V call is TRBV28, the J call TRBJ1-1; the match to TRBD1 covers 7 bases. After removal of 5 bases from V and 10 bases from J, the junction contained 7 bases not matched to a gene. The length of the CDR3 is 12 residues. Germline V lookup: CDR1 MDHEN, CDR2 SYDVKM. In nucleotides, the CDR3 is TGTGCCAGCAGTATAAGACAGGGTCTAGCTTTCTTT. Translation gives CASSIRQGLAFF.

The chain recombines TRBV9 with TRBJ1-1, with D perhaps matching TRBD1 (6 bases). In germline, CDR1 is SGDLS, CDR2 YYNGEE. V was pared by 4 bases and J by 0 bases, with 10 bases between. The CDR3 spans 14 residues. For the CDR3, the DNA is TGTGCCAGCAGCTCGGACAGTTTGAACACTGAAGCTTTCTTT. Translating it yields CASSSDSLNTEAFF.

The genes are TRBV18 and TRBJ1-1; the D gene is possibly TRBD1 (5 bases). Germline CDR1 KGHSH, CDR2 LQKENI. The ends were cut back, 3 bases at V and 6 bases at J, with 8 bases in the middle. The CDR3 is made up of 12 amino acids. The CDR3 spells CASSPLTAEAFF. The CDR3 bases are TGTGCCAGCTCACCTTTGACAGCTGAAGCTTTCTTT.

DNA for the CDR3: TGTGCCAGCAGTTTCGGACTAGCGGGGTCAGGGGAGCAGTACTTC. It yields the protein CASSFGLAGSGEQYF. The chain carries TRBV6-2 or TRBV6-3 and TRBJ2-7; 12 bases are a match to TRBD2. The germline V gene has CDR1 MNHEY and CDR2 SVGEGT. V shed 4 bases and J 7 bases; nucleotides not matched to a gene: 8. This CDR3 is 15 amino acids long.

The chain uses TRBV19 and TRBJ2-6, with 7 nucleotides matching TRBD1. Looked up from germline, CDR1 is LNHDA and CDR2 is SQIVND (reference sequence). J was trimmed by 1 base and V by 3 bases; bases with no gene match: 3. CDR3 length equals 16 residues. CDR3 region: CASSIMTGSGANVLTF. Here the CDR3 DNA reads TGTGCCAGTAGTATCATGACAGGGTCTGGGGCCAACGTCCTGACTTTC.

The chain combines TRBV6-5 with TRBJ1-1; a weak D match, TRBD1 (6 bases). V gave up 5 bases and J gave up 4 bases, with 11 bases separating them. The germline CDR1 and CDR2 sequences are MNHEY and SVGAGI. This CDR3 has 13 residues. CDR3 amino acids: CASSQIGGTEAFF. CDR3 bases: TGTGCCAGCAGTCAAATAGGGGGCACTGAAGCTTTCTTT.

The CDR3: CASSHWTDDSPLHF. The CDR3, as DNA: TGTGCCAGCAGTCACTGGACAGATGATTCACCCCTCCACTTT. This rearrangement joins TRBV6-2 or TRBV6-3 to TRBJ1-6; tentatively, D is TRBD1 (6 bases). Trimming shortened V by 5 bases and J by 8 bases, and 13 bases separated the two germline ends. CDR1 is MNHEY, CDR2 SVGEGT, per germline. The CDR3 is 14 residues long.

The CDR3 here is CASSQDRDTQLSSPLHF. The DNA for the CDR3 is TGCGCCAGCAGCCAAGATAGGGACACCCAGTTGAGTTCACCCCTCCACTTT. The chain carries TRBV4-1 and TRBJ1-6; D may be TRBD1 (6 bases). The CDR3 length is 17 residues. Germline V gives CDR1 MGHRA, CDR2 YSYEKL. V lost 0 bases and J 9 bases, leaving 18 bases between the germline ends.

V is TRBV6-5 and J is TRBJ2-5; possibly TRBD1 for D (5 bases). V shed 2 bases and J shed 5 bases, with 15 bases lying between them. Germline V gene lookup returns CDR1 MNHEY and CDR2 SVGAGI. The CDR3 loop spans 15 amino acids. The CDR3 bases are TGTGCCAGCAGTTACACTTACCAGGGTAGGGAGACCCAGTACTTC. This sequence encodes CASSYTYQGRETQYF.

V and J are TRBV7-2 and TRBJ2-3, with D maybe TRBD1 (5 bases). V was clipped by 5 bases and J by 0 bases, with 12 bases between them. The CDR3 loop spans 15 amino acids. Germline V gives CDR1 SGHTA, CDR2 FQGNSA. As DNA, the CDR3 is TGTGCCAGCAGCCGCACAAGGGGAAGCACAGATACGCAGTATTTT. This sequence encodes CASSRTRGSTDTQYF.

The chain couples TRBV18 to TRBJ2-5; D perhaps matches TRBD1 (6 bases). This CDR3 contains 14 residues. Germline assignment: CDR1 KGHSH and CDR2 LQKENI. V lost 3 bases to trimming and J lost 5 bases, with 13 bases between them. The CDR3 here is CASSPLQGSETQYF. CDR3 coding DNA: TGTGCCAGCTCACCCCTTCAGGGGTCTGAGACCCAGTACTTC.

The chain uses TRBV3-1 (or the pseudogene TRBV3-2) and TRBJ2-2; 13 nucleotides agree with TRBD2. Losses at the gene ends were 6 bases for V and 7 bases for J; bases not matched to a gene: 8. There are 16 residues in the CDR3. Germline V gene sequence: CDR1 LGHDT, CDR2 YNNKEL (reference sequence). Written as DNA, the CDR3 is TGTGCCAGCAGTCCGACTAGCGGGGGGATAGGCGGGGAGCTGTTTTTT. Residues: CASSPTSGGIGGELFF.

This chain connects TRBV5-1 to TRBJ2-2; TRBD1 agrees at 9 bases. Germline V gene lookup returns CDR1 SGHRS and CDR2 YFSETQ. The CDR3 contains 15 residues. V shed 4 bases, J shed 3 bases, and the junction held 4 bases outside the gene matches. The CDR3 spells CASSTQGADTGELFF. For the CDR3, the DNA is TGCGCCAGCAGCACACAGGGGGCCGACACCGGGGAGCTGTTTTTT.

The chain joins TRBV24-1 to TRBJ1-2; D unclear. The CDR3 has 11 residues. V was shortened by 7 bases and J by 7 bases, with 9 bases between the two germline ends. Per germline, CDR1 KGHDR and CDR2 SFDVKD. The CDR3: CATSFLGGYTF. The CDR3 region has the DNA TGTGCCACCAGCTTCCTCGGTGGCTACACCTTC.

The genes are TRBV27 and TRBJ1-1, with TRBD1 matching 8 bases. Germline lookup yields CDR1 MNHEY and CDR2 SMNVEV (reference sequence). This CDR3 has 14 residues. Unmatched junction bases numbered 17, after V lost 8 bases and J lost 12 bases. The CDR3 is CASRVRDRGLGTFF. For the CDR3, the DNA is TGTGCCAGCCGTGTGAGAGACAGGGGATTAGGGACTTTCTTT.

In nucleotides, the CDR3 is TGTGCCAGCATGTATGGTACGGCGGGCGGGGAGCTGTTTTTT. This encodes CASMYGTAGGELFF. J is TRBJ2-2 and V is TRBV2; perhaps TRBD2 as D (5 bases). Germline CDR1 SNHLY, CDR2 FYNNEI. This CDR3 is built from 14 residues. With 7 bases removed from V and 7 bases from J, the gap between germline ends came to 16 bases.

This clone was picked up a small number of times. The chain has TRBV10-1 and TRBJ1-2; D is perhaps TRBD1 (5 bases). Per the germline V gene, CDR1 is WNHNN and CDR2 is SYGVQD (reference sequence). This CDR3 spans 13 amino acids. The V gene lost 3 bases and the J gene lost 4 bases, with 9 bases spanning the gap. The CDR3: CASSEDRFYGYTF. DNA of the CDR3: TGCGCCAGCAGTGAAGACAGATTCTATGGCTACACCTTC.

The chain links TRBV7-2 to TRBJ2-3; TRBD2 is a possible D gene (6 bases). The V gene lost 5 bases and the J gene lost 4 bases, with 13 bases spanning the gap. CDR1 is SGHTA and CDR2 is FQGNSA in the germline V gene. This CDR3 region has 14 residues. CDR3 sequence reads: CASSPSGGADTQYF. The CDR3 bases are TGTGCCAGCAGCCCCTCTGGAGGGGCAGATACGCAGTATTTT.

The chain uses TRBV6-6 and TRBJ1-2, with D possibly being TRBD1 (6 bases). The CDR3 extends over 13 amino acids. The germline gives CDR1 MNHNY, CDR2 SVGAGI (reference sequence). V lost 10 bases and J lost 1, with 13 bases in between. The DNA of the CDR3 is TGTGCCACCAGACAGGCCCATAACTATGGCTACACCTTC. Protein sequence: CATRQAHNYGYTF.

This sequence joins TRBV19 and TRBJ1-4; D is ambiguous. The CDR3 is 15 amino acids. Per germline, CDR1 LNHDA and CDR2 SQIVND (reference sequence). Trimming removed 7 bases at V and 0 bases at J, with 12 bases between. The CDR3 region has the DNA TGTGCCAGTACCCCTGAGAGGACAACTAATGAAAAACTGTTTTTT. Amino acids: CASTPERTTNEKLFF.

The chain is built from TRBV7-2 and TRBJ1-3, with 7 bases matching TRBD1. CDR1 and CDR2 (germline): SGHTA, FQGNSA. The CDR3 loop spans 16 amino acids. V dropped 5 bases and J dropped 1; count of bases not matched to a gene: 8. CDR3 sequence reads: CASSRWAGGSGNTIYF. The DNA of the CDR3 is TGTGCCAGCAGCCGCTGGGCAGGGGGGTCTGGAAACACCATATATTTT.

The rearrangement joins TRBV6-5 to TRBJ1-5; D is unresolved. Germline V gene sequence: CDR1 MNHEY, CDR2 SVGAGI. The length of the CDR3 is 13 residues. The V end was cut by 1 base, the J end by 5 bases, with 6 bases between. Here the CDR3 reads CASSYFGDQPQHF. CDR3 in DNA: TGTGCCAGCAGTTACTTCGGGGATCAGCCCCAGCATTTT.